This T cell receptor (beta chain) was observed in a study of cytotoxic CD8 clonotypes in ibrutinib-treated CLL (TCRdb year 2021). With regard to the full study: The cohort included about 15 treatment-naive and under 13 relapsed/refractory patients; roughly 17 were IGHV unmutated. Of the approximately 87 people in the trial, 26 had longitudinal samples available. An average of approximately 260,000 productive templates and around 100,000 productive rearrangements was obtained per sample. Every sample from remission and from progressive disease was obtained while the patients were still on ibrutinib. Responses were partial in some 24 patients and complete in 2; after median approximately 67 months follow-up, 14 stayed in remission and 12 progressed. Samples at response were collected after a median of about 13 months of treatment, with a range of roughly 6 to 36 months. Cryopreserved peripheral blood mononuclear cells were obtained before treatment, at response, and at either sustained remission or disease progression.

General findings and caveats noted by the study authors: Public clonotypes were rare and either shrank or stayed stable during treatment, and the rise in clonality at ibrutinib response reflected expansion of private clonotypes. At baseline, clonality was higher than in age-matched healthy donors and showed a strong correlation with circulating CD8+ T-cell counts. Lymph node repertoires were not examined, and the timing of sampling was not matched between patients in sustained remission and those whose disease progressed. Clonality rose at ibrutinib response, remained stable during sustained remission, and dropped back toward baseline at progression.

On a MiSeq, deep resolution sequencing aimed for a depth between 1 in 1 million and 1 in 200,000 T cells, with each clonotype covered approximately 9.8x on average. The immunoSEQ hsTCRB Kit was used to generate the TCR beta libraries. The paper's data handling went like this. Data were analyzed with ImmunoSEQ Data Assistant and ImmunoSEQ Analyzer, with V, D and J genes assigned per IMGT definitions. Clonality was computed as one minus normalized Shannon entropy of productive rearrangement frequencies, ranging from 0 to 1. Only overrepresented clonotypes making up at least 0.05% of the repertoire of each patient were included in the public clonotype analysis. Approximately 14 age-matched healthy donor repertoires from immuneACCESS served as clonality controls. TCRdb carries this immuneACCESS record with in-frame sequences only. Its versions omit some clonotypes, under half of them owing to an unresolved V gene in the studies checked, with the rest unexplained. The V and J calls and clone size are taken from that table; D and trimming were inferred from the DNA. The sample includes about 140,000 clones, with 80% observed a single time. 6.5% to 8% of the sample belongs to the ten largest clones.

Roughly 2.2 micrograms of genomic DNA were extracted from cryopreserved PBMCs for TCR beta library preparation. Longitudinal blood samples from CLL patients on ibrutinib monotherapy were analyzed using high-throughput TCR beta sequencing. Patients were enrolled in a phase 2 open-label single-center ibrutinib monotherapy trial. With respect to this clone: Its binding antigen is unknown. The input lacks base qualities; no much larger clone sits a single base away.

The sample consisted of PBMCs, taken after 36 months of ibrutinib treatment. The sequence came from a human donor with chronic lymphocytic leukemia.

CDR3 protein: CASSLKAGENNEQFF. In nucleotide form, the sequence is TGCGCCAGCAGCTTGAAAGCGGGTGAAAACAATGAGCAGTTCTTC. This chain is built from TRBV5-1 and TRBJ2-1, and the D gene may be TRBD2, 6 bases matching. The cysteine opens and the phenylalanine closes a CDR3 of 15 amino acids. The sequence is cut down to CDR3 DNA, 45 bases in frame from base 1. V and J lose 1 base and 5 bases, and a span of 13 bases separates them. CDR1 and CDR2 (SGHRS, YFSETQ) derive from the germline V gene.